These 19 T cell receptor beta chains originate from one sample sequenced in a study of vaccination and CD4 T cells after COVID-19. Time point denoted: late sampling 161 to 241 days after vaccination in a few convalescent patients. The treatment here: roughly ten-day PBMC culture with coronavirus spike peptide pools or control peptides (ViraFEST assay). Antigens of these TCRs are unknown. The Oncomine TCR Beta short-read assay sequenced DNA from cultured CD4+ T cells. TCRdb re-called the PCR reads through MiXCR, storing one row per CDR3 protein. The sample lists around 15,000 distinct CDR3 sequences, around 47% seen once, with just over 20% in the top ten. Sequencing used CD4+ T cells from blood, cultured in vitro, obtained about 7 months after SARS-CoV-2 vaccination. The receptors here all came from a human donor who had recovered from COVID-19.

This clonotype was observed a few times. The chain carries TRBV20-1 and TRBJ2-5; perhaps TRBD1 as D (7 bases). Between the trimmed V and J ends, which lost 0 bases and 5 bases, there was a span of 16 bases. The CDR3 is 15 amino acids. Per the germline V gene, CDR1 is DFQATT and CDR2 is SNEGSKA (reference sequence). This CDR3 reads CSARDEGRGVETQYF. As DNA, the CDR3 is TGCAGTGCTAGAGATGAGGGCAGGGGGGTGGAGACCCAGTACTTC.

The chain uses TRBV20-1 and TRBJ2-1; TRBD2 might be the D (5 bases). Germline V gives CDR1 DFQATT, CDR2 SNEGSKA (reference sequence). The CDR3 totals 16 residues. Trimming removed 0 bases from V and 0 bases from J, with 12 bases in between. The CDR3 sequence: CSARDTFRDSYNEQFF. The CDR3 region has the DNA TGCAGTGCTAGAGACACCTTCCGGGACTCCTACAATGAGCAGTTCTTC.

The genes are TRBV7-9 and TRBJ2-7, with TRBD1 identical over 12 bases. V was pared by 5 bases and J by 4 bases, with 15 bases of the junction left unmatched. Germline V gives CDR1 SEHNR, CDR2 FQNEAQ (reference sequence). The CDR3 consists of 18 residues. CDR3 nucleotides: TGTGCCAGCAGCCGAGCCTTGGGGGGACAGGGGGCATTGTACGAGCAGTACTTC. As protein: CASSRALGGQGALYEQYF.

This clonotype was observed a single time. The chain links TRBV5-4 to TRBJ2-3; 8 bases agree with TRBD2. The V gene end was trimmed by 4 bases and the J gene end by 0 bases; junction bases not matched to a gene: 7. CDR3 size: 16 residues. Germline V gene sequence: CDR1 SGHNT, CDR2 YYREEE (reference sequence). This CDR3 reads CASSPFSSGSTDTQYF. DNA of the CDR3: TGTGCCAGCAGCCCTTTCTCTAGCGGGAGCACAGATACGCAGTATTTT.

This clonotype was counted a few times. Here the CDR3 DNA reads TGTGCCACCGAGGGGGGCAAGGACTATGGCTACACCTTC. Its protein product is CATEGGKDYGYTF. This chain joins TRBV24-1 and TRBJ1-2; TRBD1 is a possible D gene (6 bases). The CDR3 is 13 residues long. Germline values: CDR1 KGHDR, CDR2 SFDVKD. V lost 9 bases to trimming and J lost 3 bases, with 13 bases between them.

The genes are TRBV15 and TRBJ2-3; TRBD2 agrees at 7 bases. The CDR3 runs 17 residues. The germline V gene has CDR1 LNHNV and CDR2 YYDKDF (reference sequence). With V trimmed by 0 bases and J by 4 bases, 10 bases remained unmatched. CDR3 bases: TGTGCCACCAGCAGAGATGCTGCCGGGACTAAGGCAGATACGCAGTATTTT. Its protein is CATSRDAAGTKADTQYF.

This clonotype was seen only a few times. This rearrangement joins TRBV19 to TRBJ2-1, with D perhaps matching TRBD2 (6 bases). V shed 3 bases and J shed 7 bases, with 19 bases lying between them. This CDR3 contains 16 residues. Germline CDR1 and CDR2: LNHDA and SQIVND (reference sequence). CDR3 nucleotides: TGTGCCAGTAGTATGATGTTGGGGCTAGCGTTGAATGAGCAGTTCTTC. As protein: CASSMMLGLALNEQFF.

This clonotype occurred a few times. J is TRBJ2-2 and V is TRBV20-1; weak D call: TRBD2 (5 bases). This CDR3 is 16 amino acids long. V was clipped by 6 bases and J by 2 bases, with 19 bases between them. Germline V lookup: CDR1 DFQATT, CDR2 SNEGSKA (reference sequence). The CDR3 coding sequence is TGCAGTGCCAGGCCGCGGGCGGCCACCAACACCGGGGAGCTGTTTTTT. Protein: CSARPRAATNTGELFF.

The chain links TRBV15 to TRBJ2-3; D may be TRBD1 (5 bases). The CDR3 runs 17 residues. CDR1 is LNHNV, CDR2 YYDKDF, per germline (reference sequence). Trimming removed 4 bases from V and 1 base from J, with 18 bases in between. This CDR3 reads CATSNLGFGAGTDTQYF. CDR3 DNA sequence: TGTGCCACCAGCAATCTCGGATTTGGGGCGGGCACAGATACGCAGTATTTT.

This clonotype was counted only a few times. V and J are TRBV7-9 and TRBJ2-7; D is ambiguous. The CDR3 is made up of 16 amino acids. Germline lookup yields CDR1 SEHNR and CDR2 FQNEAQ (reference sequence). V shed 3 bases and J shed 0 bases, with 15 bases lying between them. CDR3 coding DNA: TGTGCCAGCAGCTTCGTCGGACGGTCGGCCTCCTACGAGCAGTACTTC. Protein product: CASSFVGRSASYEQYF.

V is TRBV5-4 and J is TRBJ2-7; D may be TRBD2 (5 bases). Germline lookup yields CDR1 SGHNT and CDR2 YYREEE (reference sequence). Trimming pared 0 bases from V and 3 bases from J, leaving 10 bases between. This CDR3 has 14 residues. The DNA for the CDR3 is TGTGCCAGCAGCTTGGCGGGCGGGCTCTACGAGCAGTACTTC. Translated, it gives CASSLAGGLYEQYF.

Only a few counts were recorded for this clonotype. The chain joins TRBV6-1 to TRBJ1-5, with D maybe TRBD1 (6 bases). Trimming stripped 8 bases from V and 4 bases from J, with 12 bases between. The CDR3 has 13 residues. Germline V gene sequence: CDR1 MNHNS, CDR2 SASEGT. CDR3 region: CASGGQPNQPQHF. The CDR3 DNA follows: TGTGCCAGCGGGGGGCAGCCAAATCAGCCCCAGCATTTT.

The V gene is TRBV20-1, the J gene TRBJ1-6, with D tentatively TRBD1 (5 bases). CDR1 and CDR2 (germline): DFQATT, SNEGSKA (reference sequence). The CDR3 has 14 amino acids. The V and J ends lost 4 bases and 2 bases respectively, with 9 bases between them. The CDR3 is CSATGQAYNSPLHF. CDR3 sequence (DNA): TGCAGTGCTACCGGACAAGCCTATAATTCACCCCTCCACTTT.

This chain links TRBV20-1 with TRBJ1-5; D possibly corresponds to TRBD1 (6 bases). The germline CDR1 and CDR2 sequences are DFQATT and SNEGSKA (reference sequence). The CDR3 is 13 amino acids. The V end lost 5 bases, the J end lost 3 bases, and 11 bases lay between the germline ends. The CDR3 sequence is CSARTDLNQPQHF. The DNA for the CDR3 is TGCAGTGCTCGGACAGATCTCAATCAGCCCCAGCATTTT.

This clonotype was observed many times. This chain connects TRBV10-3 to TRBJ2-5; TRBD1 aligns across 12 bases. The CDR3 has 15 residues. Germline loops: CDR1 ENHRY, CDR2 SYGVKD. J gave up 5 bases and V 5 bases, and 6 bases lay outside the gene matches. The CDR3 region is CAISMGQGALETQYF. CDR3 bases: TGTGCCATCAGTATGGGACAGGGGGCCCTTGAGACCCAGTACTTC.

This clonotype was counted between two and nine times. The chain combines TRBV20-1 with TRBJ1-1; 11 nucleotides line up with TRBD1. Germline CDR1 DFQATT, CDR2 SNEGSKA (reference sequence). After removal of 0 bases from V and 0 bases from J, the junction contained 6 bases not matched to a gene. CDR3 size: 17 residues. The CDR3 loop reads CSARDRTGGGMNTEAFF. CDR3 in DNA: TGCAGTGCTAGAGACCGGACAGGGGGCGGGATGAACACTGAAGCTTTCTTT.

This clonotype was observed a few times. This rearrangement joins TRBV6-2 or TRBV6-3 to TRBJ1-6; unclear D gene. This CDR3 comprises 14 residues. CDR1 is MNHEY, CDR2 SVGEGT, per germline. V was cut by 7 bases and J by 5 bases, with 12 bases left in between. CDR3: CASTARLDNSPLHF. CDR3 sequence (DNA): TGTGCCAGCACGGCGCGACTAGATAATTCACCCCTCCACTTT.

The gene calls are TRBV28 and TRBJ2-1; no clear D gene. V was shortened by 1 base and J by 2 bases, with 12 bases between the two germline ends. Germline V CDR1 and CDR2: MDHEN, SYDVKM. The CDR3 contains 16 residues. CDR3: CASSLFLAATYNEQFF. Written as DNA, the CDR3 is TGTGCCAGCAGTTTATTTCTCGCTGCAACCTACAATGAGCAGTTCTTC. Supplemented by reference TRBV28 and TRBJ2-1, the full variable domain reads DVKVTQSSRYLVKRTGEKVFLECVQDMDHENMFWYRQDPGLGLRLIYFSYDVKMKEKGDIPEGYSVSREKKERFSLILESASTNQTSMYLCASSLFLAATYNEQFFGPGTRLTVL.

This clonotype appeared once. The J gene is TRBJ2-1, the V gene TRBV19; 9 nucleotides align to TRBD1. Germline V gene data show CDR1 as LNHDA and CDR2 as SQIVND (reference sequence). V gave up 8 bases and J gave up 1 base; unmatched junction bases: 3. This CDR3 region has 14 residues. The CDR3 DNA is TGTGCCAGTTCGGACAGGGGATCCTACAATGAGCAGTTCTTC. Its translation: CASSDRGSYNEQFF. The whole variable domain, filled in from reference TRBV19 and TRBJ2-1, reads DGGITQSPKYLFRKEGQNVTLSCEQNLNHDAMYWYRQDPGQGLRLIYYSQIVNDFQKGDIAEGYSVSREKKESFPLTVTSAQKNPTAFYLCASSDRGSYNEQFFGPGTRLTVL.